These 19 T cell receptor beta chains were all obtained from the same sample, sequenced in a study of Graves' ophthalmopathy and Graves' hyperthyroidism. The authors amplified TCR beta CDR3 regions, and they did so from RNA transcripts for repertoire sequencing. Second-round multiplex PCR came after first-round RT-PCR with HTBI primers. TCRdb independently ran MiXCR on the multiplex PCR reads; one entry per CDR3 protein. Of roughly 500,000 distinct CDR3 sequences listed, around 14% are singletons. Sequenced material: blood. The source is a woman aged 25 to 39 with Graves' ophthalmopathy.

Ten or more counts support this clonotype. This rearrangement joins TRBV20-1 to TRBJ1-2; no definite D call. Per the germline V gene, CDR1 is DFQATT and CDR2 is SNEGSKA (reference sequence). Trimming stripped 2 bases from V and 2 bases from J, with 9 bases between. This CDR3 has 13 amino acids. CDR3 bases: TGCAGTGCTAGAAAGGATCAGAACTATGGCTACACCTTC. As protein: CSARKDQNYGYTF.

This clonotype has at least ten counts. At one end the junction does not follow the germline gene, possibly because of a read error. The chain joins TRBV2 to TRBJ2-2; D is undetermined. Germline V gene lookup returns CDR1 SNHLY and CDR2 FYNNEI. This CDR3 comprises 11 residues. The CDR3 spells CATSNTGELFF. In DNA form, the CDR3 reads TGTGCCACCAGTAACACCGGGGAGCTGTTTTTT.

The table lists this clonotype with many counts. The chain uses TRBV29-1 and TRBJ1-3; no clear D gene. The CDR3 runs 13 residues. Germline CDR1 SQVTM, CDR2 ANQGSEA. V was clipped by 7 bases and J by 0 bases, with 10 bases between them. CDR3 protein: CSASLSSGNTIYF. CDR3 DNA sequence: TGCAGCGCTTCTCTTAGCTCTGGAAACACCATATATTTT.

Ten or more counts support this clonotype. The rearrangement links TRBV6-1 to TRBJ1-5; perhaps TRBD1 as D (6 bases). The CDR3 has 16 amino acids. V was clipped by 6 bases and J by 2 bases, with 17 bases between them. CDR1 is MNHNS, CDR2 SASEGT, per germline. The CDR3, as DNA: TGTGCCAGCAGCGAATCAGGGGTTTTTGGCAATCAGCCCCAGCATTTT. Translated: CASSESGVFGNQPQHF.

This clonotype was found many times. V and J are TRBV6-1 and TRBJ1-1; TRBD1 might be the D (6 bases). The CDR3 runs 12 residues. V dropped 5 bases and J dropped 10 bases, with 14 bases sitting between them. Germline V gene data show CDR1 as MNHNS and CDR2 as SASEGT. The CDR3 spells CASSPDRRGAFF. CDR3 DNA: TGTGCCAGCAGTCCCGACAGGAGAGGAGCTTTCTTT.

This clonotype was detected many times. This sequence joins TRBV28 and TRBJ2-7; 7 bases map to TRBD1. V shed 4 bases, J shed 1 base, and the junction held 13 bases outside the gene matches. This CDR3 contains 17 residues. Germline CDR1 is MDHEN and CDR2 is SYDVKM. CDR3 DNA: TGTGCCAGCAGTTACCCCACAGGGGAGATGAAGTCCTACGAGCAGTACTTC. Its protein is CASSYPTGEMKSYEQYF.

The CDR3 DNA reads TGTGCCAGCAGCTACTGGACAGGGGGCAGCTATGGCTACACCTTC. Its protein is CASSYWTGGSYGYTF. The rearrangement joins TRBV5-5 to TRBJ1-2; 11 bases match TRBD1. This CDR3 has 15 amino acids. J was trimmed by 4 bases and V by 3 bases; bases with no gene match: 5. The germline V gene has CDR1 SGHKS and CDR2 YYEKEE (reference sequence).

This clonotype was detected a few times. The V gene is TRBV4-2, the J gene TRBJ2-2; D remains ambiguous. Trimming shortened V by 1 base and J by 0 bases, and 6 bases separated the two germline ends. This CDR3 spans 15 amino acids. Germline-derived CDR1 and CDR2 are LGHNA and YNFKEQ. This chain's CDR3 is CASSQAGSNTGELFF. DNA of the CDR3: TGTGCCAGCAGCCAAGCGGGTTCGAACACCGGGGAGCTGTTTTTT.

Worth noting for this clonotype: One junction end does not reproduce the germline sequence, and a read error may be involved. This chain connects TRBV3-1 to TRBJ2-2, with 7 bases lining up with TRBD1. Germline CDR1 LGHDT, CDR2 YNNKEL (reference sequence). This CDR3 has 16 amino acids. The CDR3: CASSQGAGGNTGELSF. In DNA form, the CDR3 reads TGTGCCAGCAGCCAAGGGGCAGGGGGTAACACCGGGGAGCTGTCTTTT.

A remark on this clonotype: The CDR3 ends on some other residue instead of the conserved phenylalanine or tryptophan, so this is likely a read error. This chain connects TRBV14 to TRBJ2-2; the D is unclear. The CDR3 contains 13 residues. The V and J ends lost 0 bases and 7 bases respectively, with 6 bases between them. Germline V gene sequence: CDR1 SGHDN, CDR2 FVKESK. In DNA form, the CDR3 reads TGTGCCAGCAGCCAAGATCGTGGCGGGGAGCTGTTTCTT. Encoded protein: CASSQDRGGELFL.

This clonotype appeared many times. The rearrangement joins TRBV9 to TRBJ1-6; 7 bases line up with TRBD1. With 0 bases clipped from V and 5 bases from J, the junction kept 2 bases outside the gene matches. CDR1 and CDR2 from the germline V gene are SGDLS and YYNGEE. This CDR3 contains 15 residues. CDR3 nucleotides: TGTGCCAGCAGCGTAGAGGGGACAGATAATTCACCCCTCCACTTT. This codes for CASSVEGTDNSPLHF.

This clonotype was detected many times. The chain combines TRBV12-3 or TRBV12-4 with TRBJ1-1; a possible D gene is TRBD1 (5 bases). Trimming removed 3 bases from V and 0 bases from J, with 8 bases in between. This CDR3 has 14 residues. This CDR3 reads CASSLNRMNTEAFF. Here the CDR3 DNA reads TGTGCCAGCAGTTTGAACAGGATGAACACTGAAGCTTTCTTT.

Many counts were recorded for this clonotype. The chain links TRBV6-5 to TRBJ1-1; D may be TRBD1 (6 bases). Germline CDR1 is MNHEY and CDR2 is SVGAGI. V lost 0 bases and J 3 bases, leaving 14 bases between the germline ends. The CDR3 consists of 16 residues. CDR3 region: CASSYSRGGMDTEAFF. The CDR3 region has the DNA TGTGCCAGCAGTTACTCGAGGGGGGGGATGGACACTGAAGCTTTCTTT.

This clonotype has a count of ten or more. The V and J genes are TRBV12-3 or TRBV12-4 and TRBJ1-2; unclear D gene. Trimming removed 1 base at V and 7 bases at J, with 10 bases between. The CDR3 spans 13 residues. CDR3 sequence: CASSLVGVGGYTF. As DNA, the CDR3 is TGTGCCAGCAGTTTAGTCGGTGTCGGTGGCTACACCTTC.

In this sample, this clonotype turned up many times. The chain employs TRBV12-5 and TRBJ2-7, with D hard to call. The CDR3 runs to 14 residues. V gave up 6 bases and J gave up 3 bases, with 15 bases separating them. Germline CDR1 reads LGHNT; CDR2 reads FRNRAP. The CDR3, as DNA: TGTGCTAGTGGGAACCCTGACACCAACTACGAGCAGTACTTC. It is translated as CASGNPDTNYEQYF.

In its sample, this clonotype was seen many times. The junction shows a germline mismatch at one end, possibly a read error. CDR3 region: CASGGDIKYF. The DNA for the CDR3 is TGTGCCAGCGGGGGGGACATTAAGTACTTC. The chain joins TRBV27 to TRBJ2-4; the D gene is possibly TRBD2 (7 bases). This CDR3 comprises 10 residues. Germline lookup yields CDR1 MNHEY and CDR2 SMNVEV (reference sequence).

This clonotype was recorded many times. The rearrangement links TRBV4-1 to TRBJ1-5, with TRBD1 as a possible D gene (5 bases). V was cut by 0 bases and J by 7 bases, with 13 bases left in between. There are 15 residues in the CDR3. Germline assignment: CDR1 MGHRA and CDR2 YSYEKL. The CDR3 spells CASSQEGVGGQPQHF. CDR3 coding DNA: TGCGCCAGCAGCCAAGAGGGGGTCGGTGGGCAGCCCCAGCATTTT.

CDR3 in amino acids: CASKADKGRNYGYTF. The DNA for the CDR3 is TGCGCCAGCAAGGCCGATAAGGGACGGAACTATGGCTACACCTTC. The chain is built from TRBV5-1 and TRBJ1-2, with TRBD1 as a possible D gene (5 bases). The germline CDR1 and CDR2 sequences are SGHRS and YFSETQ. The CDR3 consists of 15 residues. V lost 6 bases and J 2 bases, leaving 17 bases between the germline ends.

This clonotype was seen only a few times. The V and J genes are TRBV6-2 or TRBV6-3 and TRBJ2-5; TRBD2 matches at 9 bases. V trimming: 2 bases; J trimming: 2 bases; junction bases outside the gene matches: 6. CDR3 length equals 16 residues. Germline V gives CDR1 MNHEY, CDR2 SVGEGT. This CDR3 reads CASSYSAGGPQETQYF. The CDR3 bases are TGTGCCAGCAGTTACAGCGCGGGGGGGCCTCAAGAGACCCAGTACTTC.